This is a list of T cell receptor beta chains from one sample in a study of blood T cell repertoires in COVID-19. Some clones are missing from TCRdb's copy, which holds only in-frame ones; the method was immunoSEQ multiplex PCR. The sample consists of approximately 270,000 clones, 70% to 90% of them appearing once. Sequencing was performed on PBMCs or T cells enriched from blood (not recorded which). Source of these receptors: a man aged 40-50 years who had recovered from COVID-19. CDR3s include the opening cysteine and the closing phenylalanine or tryptophan. D genes are given only for firm matches. Expanded clones are given a class, and other clones once, few, many or no size at all.

clone_size: -
v_call: TRBV7-2
j_call: TRBJ2-1
d_call: TRBD2
cdr3_length: 15
cdr3_nt: TGTGCCAGCAGCCTTTCTAGCGGGGGGGCGTGGGAGCAGTTCTTC
cdr3_aa: CASSLSSGGAWEQFF

clone_size: -
v_call: TRBV7-9
j_call: TRBJ1-6
d_call: -
cdr3_length: 12
cdr3_nt: TGTGCCAGCGCAGGGATGGATTCACCCCTCCACTTT
cdr3_aa: CASAGMDSPLHF

clone_size: -
v_call: TRBV30
j_call: TRBJ1-2
d_call: -
cdr3_length: 11
cdr3_nt: TGTGCCTGGAGTCTTGGGGGGGGCTACACCTTC
cdr3_aa: CAWSLGGGYTF

clone_size: -
v_call: TRBV3-1/TRBV3-2
j_call: TRBJ2-5
d_call: -
cdr3_length: 13
cdr3_nt: TGTGCCAGCAGCCAAAGGACTGACGGGACCCAGTACTTC
cdr3_aa: CASSQRTDGTQYF

clone_size: -
v_call: TRBV2
j_call: TRBJ2-1
d_call: TRBD2
cdr3_length: 16
cdr3_nt: TGTGCCAGCATTGGTGACGGGAGGGCCTTCTTGTATGAGCAGTTCTTC
cdr3_aa: CASIGDGRAFLYEQFF

clone_size: -
v_call: TRBV12-5
j_call: TRBJ1-1
d_call: -
cdr3_length: 16
cdr3_nt: TGTGCTAGTGGACGGGATGGGGGCAAACACGGGGCTGAAGCTTTCTTT
cdr3_aa: CASGRDGGKHGAEAFF

clone_size: -
v_call: TRBV6-5
j_call: TRBJ2-2
d_call: -
cdr3_length: 15
cdr3_nt: TGTGCCAGCAGTTACTCCGGCAGGGGTGGCGGGGAGCTGTTTTTT
cdr3_aa: CASSYSGRGGGELFF

clone_size: -
v_call: TRBV7-9
j_call: TRBJ2-5
d_call: -
cdr3_length: 11
cdr3_nt: TGTGCCAGCAGCAATCCGGGGACCCAGTACTTC
cdr3_aa: CASSNPGTQYF

clone_size: -
v_call: TRBV5-1
j_call: TRBJ2-1
d_call: -
cdr3_length: 14
cdr3_nt: TGCGCCAGCAGCTCCCAGGGTTCCTACAATGAGCAGTTCTTC
cdr3_aa: CASSSQGSYNEQFF

clone_size: -
v_call: TRBV27
j_call: TRBJ1-5
d_call: TRBD1
cdr3_length: 15
cdr3_nt: TGTGCCAGCAGTTTCGGACAGGGGTCTGATCAGCCCCAGCATTTT
cdr3_aa: CASSFGQGSDQPQHF

clone_size: once
v_call: TRBV5-6
j_call: TRBJ1-6
d_call: -
cdr3_length: 15
cdr3_nt: TGTGCCAGCCGACGAGGTCGGCAGAACTCGACACCCCTCCACTTT
cdr3_aa: CASRRGRQNSTPLHF

clone_size: -
v_call: TRBV15
j_call: TRBJ2-5
d_call: -
cdr3_length: 14
cdr3_nt: TGTGCCACCAGCAGAGATCAGGGTAAAGAGACCCAGTACTTC
cdr3_aa: CATSRDQGKETQYF

clone_size: few
v_call: TRBV28
j_call: TRBJ2-6
d_call: -
cdr3_length: 16
cdr3_nt: TGTGCCATCTCGAGGCTCGACCCCTCTGGGGCCAACGTCCTGACTTTC
cdr3_aa: CAISRLDPSGANVLTF

clone_size: -
v_call: TRBV7-9
j_call: TRBJ1-1
d_call: -
cdr3_length: 14
cdr3_nt: TGTGCCAGCAGCTTTCCGGCGGGGAACACTGAAGCTTTCTTT
cdr3_aa: CASSFPAGNTEAFF

clone_size: once
v_call: TRBV9
j_call: TRBJ2-1
d_call: TRBD2
cdr3_length: 18
cdr3_nt: TGTGCCAGCAGCGTCGCCCCTAGCGGGGGGGCGGGATACAATGAGCAGTTCTTC
cdr3_aa: CASSVAPSGGAGYNEQFF

clone_size: -
v_call: TRBV29-1
j_call: TRBJ1-2
d_call: -
cdr3_length: 13
cdr3_nt: TGCAGCGTTGGATTCGCGGGAGACGGGGGCTACACCTTC
cdr3_aa: CSVGFAGDGGYTF

clone_size: -
v_call: TRBV12-3/TRBV12-4
j_call: TRBJ2-7
d_call: -
cdr3_length: 12
cdr3_nt: TGTGCCAGCAGTTTTTGGAGCTACGAGCAGTACTTC
cdr3_aa: CASSFWSYEQYF

clone_size: -
v_call: TRBV4-2
j_call: TRBJ1-2
d_call: TRBD1
cdr3_length: 17
cdr3_nt: TGTGCCAGCAGCCAAGATCTCTGGACAGGGGGTTCCTATGGCTACACCTTC
cdr3_aa: CASSQDLWTGGSYGYTF

clone_size: -
v_call: TRBV7-9
j_call: TRBJ1-4
d_call: -
cdr3_length: 14
cdr3_nt: TGTGCCAGCGCCGAGGGGGGGACTAATGAAAAACTGTTTTTT
cdr3_aa: CASAEGGTNEKLFF

clone_size: -
v_call: TRBV9
j_call: TRBJ2-3
d_call: TRBD2
cdr3_length: 18
cdr3_nt: TGTGCCAGCAGCGTAGGGGCTAGCGGGGGGGCCATCCTTAATACGCAGTATTTT
cdr3_aa: CASSVGASGGAILNTQYF

clone_size: -
v_call: TRBV19
j_call: TRBJ1-1
d_call: -
cdr3_length: 14
cdr3_nt: TGTGCCAGTAGTATAGGGAGGTCGAACACTGAAGCTTTCTTT
cdr3_aa: CASSIGRSNTEAFF

clone_size: -
v_call: TRBV11-2
j_call: TRBJ1-2
d_call: TRBD1
cdr3_length: 14
cdr3_nt: TGTGCCAGCAGCCTTGGGCGGCAGGGGGGTGGCTACACCTTC
cdr3_aa: CASSLGRQGGGYTF

clone_size: -
v_call: TRBV12-3/TRBV12-4
j_call: TRBJ2-1
d_call: TRBD2
cdr3_length: 13
cdr3_nt: TGTGCCAGCAGTTTAGCGCGGGGGGCAGAGCAGTTCTTC
cdr3_aa: CASSLARGAEQFF

clone_size: -
v_call: TRBV3-1/TRBV3-2
j_call: TRBJ1-6
d_call: TRBD1
cdr3_length: 19
cdr3_nt: TGTGCCAGCAGCCAAGTGTTCCTGGCCGGGACAGCTGATAATTCACCCCTCCACTTT
cdr3_aa: CASSQVFLAGTADNSPLHF

clone_size: -
v_call: TRBV29-1
j_call: TRBJ2-5
d_call: TRBD2
cdr3_length: 13
cdr3_nt: TGCAGCGCCGTGACTAGCTCCGGGGAGACCCAGTACTTC
cdr3_aa: CSAVTSSGETQYF

clone_size: once
v_call: TRBV5-5
j_call: TRBJ2-5
d_call: -
cdr3_length: 15
cdr3_nt: TGTGCCAGCAGCTTTTTATTACTAGCTGGAGAGACCCAGTACTTC
cdr3_aa: CASSFLLLAGETQYF

clone_size: -
v_call: TRBV6-4
j_call: TRBJ2-2
d_call: -
cdr3_length: 13
cdr3_nt: TGTGCCAGCAGTGGCAGGGGCACCGGGGAGCTGTTTTTT
cdr3_aa: CASSGRGTGELFF

clone_size: -
v_call: TRBV6-5
j_call: TRBJ2-1
d_call: TRBD2
cdr3_length: 13
cdr3_nt: TGTGCCAGCAGCGGACTAGCCTTGGGTGAGCAGTTCTTC
cdr3_aa: CASSGLALGEQFF

clone_size: once
v_call: TRBV27
j_call: TRBJ2-1
d_call: TRBD2
cdr3_length: 16
cdr3_nt: TGTGCCAGCAGTAAGCATAGCGGGGGAACCTACAATGAGCAGTTCTTC
cdr3_aa: CASSKHSGGTYNEQFF

clone_size: -
v_call: TRBV28
j_call: TRBJ2-5
d_call: -
cdr3_length: 10
cdr3_nt: TGTGCCAGCAGTCGAGAGACCCAGTACTTC
cdr3_aa: CASSRETQYF

clone_size: -
v_call: TRBV14
j_call: TRBJ2-7
d_call: TRBD2
cdr3_length: 18
cdr3_nt: TGTGCCAGCAGCCAAGGTCTGGGACTAGCCCCCGTAGGCTACGAGCAGTACTTC
cdr3_aa: CASSQGLGLAPVGYEQYF

clone_size: -
v_call: TRBV11-2
j_call: TRBJ1-6
d_call: TRBD1
cdr3_length: 15
cdr3_nt: TGTGCCAGCAGCTTTGAGGGGGCGCTGGAGTCACCCCTCCACTTT
cdr3_aa: CASSFEGALESPLHF

clone_size: once
v_call: TRBV7-2
j_call: TRBJ1-4
d_call: TRBD1
cdr3_length: 14
cdr3_nt: TGTGCCAGCAGCAGGACAGGGTTTAATGAAAAACTGTTTTTT
cdr3_aa: CASSRTGFNEKLFF

clone_size: -
v_call: TRBV29-1
j_call: TRBJ1-2
d_call: -
cdr3_length: 13
cdr3_nt: TGCAGCGTTGCGGTCCTATTGAATAGCGGCTACACCTTC
cdr3_aa: CSVAVLLNSGYTF

clone_size: -
v_call: TRBV4-2
j_call: TRBJ1-2
d_call: -
cdr3_length: 16
cdr3_nt: TGTGCCAGCAGCCAAGGCGTTCGGACAGAGAACTATGGCTACACCTTC
cdr3_aa: CASSQGVRTENYGYTF

clone_size: -
v_call: TRBV7-2
j_call: TRBJ2-5
d_call: TRBD2
cdr3_length: 14
cdr3_nt: TGTGCCAGCAGCGTCGGACTAGCGGGGGAGACCCAGTACTTC
cdr3_aa: CASSVGLAGETQYF

clone_size: -
v_call: TRBV4-2
j_call: TRBJ1-5
d_call: -
cdr3_length: 14
cdr3_nt: TGTGCCAGCAGCCAAGCAGGGATCAATCAGCCCCAGCATTTT
cdr3_aa: CASSQAGINQPQHF

clone_size: -
v_call: TRBV6-5
j_call: TRBJ2-7
d_call: TRBD1
cdr3_length: 15
cdr3_nt: TGTGCCAGCAGTTACACCCGGGGACAGGGCTACGAGCAGTACTTC
cdr3_aa: CASSYTRGQGYEQYF

clone_size: -
v_call: TRBV7-2
j_call: TRBJ1-1
d_call: -
cdr3_length: 14
cdr3_nt: TGTGCCAGCAGCCCCCACGGGTCTGGGACTGAAGCTTTCTTT
cdr3_aa: CASSPHGSGTEAFF

clone_size: -
v_call: TRBV7-2
j_call: TRBJ1-5
d_call: TRBD1
cdr3_length: 14
cdr3_nt: TGTGCCAGCAGTCAGACAGGGCGCAATCAGCCCCAGCATTTT
cdr3_aa: CASSQTGRNQPQHF

clone_size: -
v_call: TRBV15
j_call: TRBJ1-1
d_call: -
cdr3_length: 15
cdr3_nt: TGTGCCACCAGCAGAGGTCCACAGCTGAACACTGAAGCTTTCTTT
cdr3_aa: CATSRGPQLNTEAFF

clone_size: -
v_call: TRBV4-3
j_call: TRBJ2-1
d_call: -
cdr3_length: 13
cdr3_nt: TGCGCCAGCAGCCAAGATAGTGACAATGAGCAGTTCTTC
cdr3_aa: CASSQDSDNEQFF

clone_size: -
v_call: TRBV7-9
j_call: TRBJ2-7
d_call: -
cdr3_length: 14
cdr3_nt: TGTGCCAGCAGCAAGTTTCGGCTAGGGGGCGAGCAGTACTTC
cdr3_aa: CASSKFRLGGEQYF

clone_size: -
v_call: TRBV7-3
j_call: TRBJ2-5
d_call: -
cdr3_length: 13
cdr3_nt: TGTGCCAGCAGCTTAACGCGGGAAGAGACCCAGTACTTC
cdr3_aa: CASSLTREETQYF

clone_size: -
v_call: TRBV6-2/TRBV6-3
j_call: TRBJ1-5
d_call: TRBD1
cdr3_length: 15
cdr3_nt: TGTGCCAGCAGTTACTGGACAGGGGGGGATCAGCCCCAGCATTTT
cdr3_aa: CASSYWTGGDQPQHF

clone_size: -
v_call: TRBV5-1
j_call: TRBJ2-3
d_call: TRBD2
cdr3_length: 16
cdr3_nt: TGCGCCAGCAGCTTGGCCGTTAGCGGGAGAACAGATACGCAGTATTTT
cdr3_aa: CASSLAVSGRTDTQYF

clone_size: -
v_call: TRBV3-1/TRBV3-2
j_call: TRBJ2-4
d_call: -
cdr3_length: 17
cdr3_nt: TGTGCCAGCAGCCAATACCTGAGGGTGGCGGCCAAAAACATTCAGTACTTC
cdr3_aa: CASSQYLRVAAKNIQYF

clone_size: -
v_call: TRBV5-1
j_call: TRBJ1-1
d_call: TRBD1
cdr3_length: 14
cdr3_nt: TGCGCCAGCAGCGAAAGACAGGGTAACACTGAAGCTTTCTTT
cdr3_aa: CASSERQGNTEAFF

clone_size: -
v_call: TRBV5-1
j_call: TRBJ1-2
d_call: TRBD1
cdr3_length: 13
cdr3_nt: TGCGCCAGCAGGTTGGACAGGGATAACGGCTACACCTTC
cdr3_aa: CASRLDRDNGYTF